This T cell receptor (beta chain) was identified during a study of blood T cell repertoires in COVID-19. The overall study: Samples taken during acute and convalescent COVID-19 were collected in the United States, Italy and Spain. Nucleic acid was either cDNA or gDNA, and it came from T cells, B-cell-depleted T cells, or PBMCs.

Source study methods: The assay estimated nucleated cells by amplifying reference gene primers. The table came from immunoSEQ multiplex PCR; TCRdb's copy has only in-frame clones and leaves some out. Clone size and the V and J calls come from that table; the DNA yielded D and trimming. Among 97,000 or so clones listed, roughly 82% were seen once. The origin of this receptor is an elderly man with acute or convalescent COVID-19. The sample taken for sequencing was peripheral blood.

For the CDR3, the DNA is TGCAGCGTCCGCCTTACAACTAGCGGGTACAATGAGCAGTTCTTC. Its translation is CSVRLTTSGYNEQFF. This chain joins TRBV29-1 and TRBJ2-1, with 9 bases fitting TRBD2. The CDR3 is 15 residues long. Trimming removed 6 bases from V and 4 bases from J; junction bases left unmatched: 10. The germline CDR1 and CDR2 sequences are SQVTM and ANQGSEA.